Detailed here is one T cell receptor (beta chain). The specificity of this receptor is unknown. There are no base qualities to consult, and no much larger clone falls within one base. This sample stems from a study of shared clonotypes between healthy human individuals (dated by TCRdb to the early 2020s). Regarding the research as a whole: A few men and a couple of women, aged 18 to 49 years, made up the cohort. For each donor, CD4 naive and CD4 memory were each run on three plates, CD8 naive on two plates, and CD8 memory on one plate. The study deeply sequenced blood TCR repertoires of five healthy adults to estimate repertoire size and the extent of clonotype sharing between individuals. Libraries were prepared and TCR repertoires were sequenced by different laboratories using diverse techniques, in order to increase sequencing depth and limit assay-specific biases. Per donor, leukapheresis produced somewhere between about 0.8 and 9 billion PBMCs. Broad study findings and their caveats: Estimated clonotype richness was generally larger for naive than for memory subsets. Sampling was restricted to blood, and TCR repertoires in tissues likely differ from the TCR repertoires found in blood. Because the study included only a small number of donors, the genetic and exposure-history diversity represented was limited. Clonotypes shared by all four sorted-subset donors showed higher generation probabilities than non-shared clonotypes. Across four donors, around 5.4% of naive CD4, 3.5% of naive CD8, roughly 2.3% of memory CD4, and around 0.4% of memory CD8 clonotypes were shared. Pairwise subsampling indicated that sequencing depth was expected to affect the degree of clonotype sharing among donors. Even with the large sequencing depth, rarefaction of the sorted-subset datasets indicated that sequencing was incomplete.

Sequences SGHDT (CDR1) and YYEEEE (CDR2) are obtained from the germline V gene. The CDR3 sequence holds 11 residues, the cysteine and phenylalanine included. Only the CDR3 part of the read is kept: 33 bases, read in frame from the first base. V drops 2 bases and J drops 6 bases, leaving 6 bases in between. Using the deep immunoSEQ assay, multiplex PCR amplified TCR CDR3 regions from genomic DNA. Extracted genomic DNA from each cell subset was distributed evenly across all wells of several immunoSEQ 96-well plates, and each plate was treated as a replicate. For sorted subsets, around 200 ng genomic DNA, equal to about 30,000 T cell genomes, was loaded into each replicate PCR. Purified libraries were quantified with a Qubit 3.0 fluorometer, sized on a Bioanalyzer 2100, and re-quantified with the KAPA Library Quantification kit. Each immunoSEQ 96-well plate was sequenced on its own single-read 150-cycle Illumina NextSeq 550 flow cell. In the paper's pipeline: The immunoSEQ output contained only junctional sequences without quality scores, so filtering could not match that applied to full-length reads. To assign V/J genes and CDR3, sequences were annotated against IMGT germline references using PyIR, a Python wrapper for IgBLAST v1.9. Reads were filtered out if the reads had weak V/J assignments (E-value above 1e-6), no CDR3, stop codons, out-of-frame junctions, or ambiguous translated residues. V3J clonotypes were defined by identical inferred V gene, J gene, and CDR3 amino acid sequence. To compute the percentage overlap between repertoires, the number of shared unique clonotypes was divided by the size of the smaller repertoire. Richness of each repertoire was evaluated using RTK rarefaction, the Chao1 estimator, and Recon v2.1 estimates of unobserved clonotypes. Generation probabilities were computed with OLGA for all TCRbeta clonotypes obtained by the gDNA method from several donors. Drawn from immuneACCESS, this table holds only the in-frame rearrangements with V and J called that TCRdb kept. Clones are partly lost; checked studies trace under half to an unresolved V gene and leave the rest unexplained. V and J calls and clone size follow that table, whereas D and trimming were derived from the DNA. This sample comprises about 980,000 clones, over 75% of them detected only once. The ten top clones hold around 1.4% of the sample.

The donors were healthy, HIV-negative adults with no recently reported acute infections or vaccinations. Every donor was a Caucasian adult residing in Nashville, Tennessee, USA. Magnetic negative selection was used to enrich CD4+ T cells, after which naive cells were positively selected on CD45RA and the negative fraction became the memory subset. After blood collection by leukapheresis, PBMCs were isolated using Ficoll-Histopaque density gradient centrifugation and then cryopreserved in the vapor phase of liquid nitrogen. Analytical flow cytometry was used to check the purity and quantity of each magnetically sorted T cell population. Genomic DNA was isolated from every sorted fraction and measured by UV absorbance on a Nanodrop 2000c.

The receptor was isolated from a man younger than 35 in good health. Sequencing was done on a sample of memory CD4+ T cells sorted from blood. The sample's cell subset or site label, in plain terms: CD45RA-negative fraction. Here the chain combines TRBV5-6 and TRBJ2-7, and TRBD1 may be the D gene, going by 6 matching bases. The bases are TGTGCCAGCAGCTTCAGGGGCGAGCAGTACTTC. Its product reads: CASSFRGEQYF. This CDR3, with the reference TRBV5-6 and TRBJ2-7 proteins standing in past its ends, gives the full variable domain DAGVTQSPTHLIKTRGQQVTLRCSPKSGHDTVSWYQQALGQGPQFIFQYYEEEERQRGNFPDRFSGHQFPNYSSELNVNALLLGDSALYLCASSFRGEQYFGPGTRLTVT.